This T cell receptor (beta chain) emerged from a study of shared clonotypes between healthy human individuals (TCRdb year 2020). Context from the whole study: A couple of women and a few men aged 18 to 49 years were included in the cohort. Leukapheresis yielded between about 0.94 and 10 billion PBMCs per donor. For each donor, CD4 naive and CD4 memory were each run on three plates, CD8 naive on two plates, and CD8 memory on one plate. To estimate repertoire size and how much clonotypes are shared between individuals, the study performed deep sequencing of blood TCR repertoires from roughly five healthy adults. Different laboratories and diverse techniques were used to prepare libraries and sequence TCR repertoires, to increase sequencing depth and limit assay-specific biases.

On this clone itself: The antigen it binds to is not known. One base away there is no much larger clone; base qualities are not given.

The paper as a whole reports these results and caveats: When a handful of donors were compared, the shared fraction of clonotypes was 5% to 6.5% for naive CD4, more than 3% for naive CD8, 2% to 2.5% for memory CD4, and 0.35% to 0.4% for memory CD8. Compared with non-shared clonotypes, clonotypes shared by all four sorted-subset donors had higher generation probabilities. Sampling was limited to blood, and TCR repertoires in tissue likely differ from TCR repertoires in blood. Based on pairwise subsampling, the degree of clonotype sharing among donors was expected to be affected by sequencing depth. Even with the large sequencing depth, rarefaction of the sorted-subset datasets indicated that sequencing was incomplete. The small number of donors limited the genetic and exposure-history diversity represented. Naive subsets generally had larger estimated clonotype richness than memory subsets did.

TCR CDR3 regions were amplified from genomic DNA by multiplex PCR using the deep immunoSEQ assay. Extracted genomic DNA from each cell subset was spread evenly across all wells of several immunoSEQ 96-well plates, with each plate serving as a replicate. For sorted subsets, each replicate PCR was loaded with approximately 0.2 ug genomic DNA, equivalent to 30,000 or so T cell genomes. Purified libraries were measured with a Qubit 3.0 fluorometer, size-checked on a Bioanalyzer 2100, and measured again with the KAPA Library Quantification kit. Each immunoSEQ 96-well plate was sequenced on its own single-read 150-cycle Illumina NextSeq 550 flow cell. The source study handled its data this way. Because only junctional sequences without quality scores were contained in the immunoSEQ output, filtering matching that applied to full-length reads could not be performed. Sequences were annotated with PyIR, a Python wrapper for IgBLAST v1.9, using IMGT germline references to assign V/J genes and CDR3. Reads with weak V/J assignments (E-value above 1e-6), missing CDR3, stop codons, out-of-frame junctions, or ambiguous translated residues were removed. A V3J clonotype was defined by an identical inferred V gene, J gene, and CDR3 amino acid sequence. Percentage overlap between repertoires was computed as shared unique clonotypes divided by the size of the smaller repertoire. Richness of each repertoire was evaluated using RTK rarefaction, the Chao1 estimator, and Recon v2.1 estimates of unobserved clonotypes. OLGA was used to compute generation probabilities for all TCRbeta clonotypes that the gDNA method yielded from a handful of donors. Sourced from immuneACCESS, this table was stored by TCRdb with only in-frame sequences that have V and J called. A share of the clones is absent; for the studies checked, an unresolved V gene accounts for under half, and the remainder has no known explanation. The V and J calls and the clone size are those of that table, but D and trimming were determined from the DNA. Present in this sample are approximately 350,000 clones, 95% to 97% of which were seen just once. The ten largest clones capture about 0.32% of the sample.

Healthy HIV-negative adults with no recently reported acute infections or vaccinations were included as donors. Only Caucasian adults living in Nashville, Tennessee, USA were represented among the donors. CD8 memory samples combined magnetically selected CD45RO+ cells with CCR7-negative CD45RA+ effector memory (TemRA) cells. Blood was collected by leukapheresis, and PBMCs were isolated by Ficoll-Histopaque density gradient centrifugation and then cryopreserved in liquid nitrogen vapor phase. Analytical flow cytometry was used to check the purity and quantity of every magnetically sorted T cell population. Genomic DNA was isolated from each sorted fraction and quantified by UV absorbance on a Nanodrop 2000c. This sequence originates from a man under 40 in good health. The sequenced material came from memory CD8+ T cells sorted from blood. The label giving this sample's cell subset or site can be read as: CD45RO+ cells pooled with CCR7-negative TemRA cells.

The CDR3 protein sequence reads: CASSTDRSSYEQYF. The sequence in DNA is TGTGCCAGCAGCACGGACAGATCTTCCTACGAGCAGTACTTC. The chain uses TRBV5-4 and TRBJ2-7; the best D guess is TRBD1, with 6 bases matching. Reading the germline V gene (reference sequence) gives CDR1 SGHNT and CDR2 YYREEE. The CDR3 goes from the cysteine to the phenylalanine over 14 residues. Only the CDR3 DNA is retained, 42 bases long and in frame from the first base. The germline ends are 12 bases apart after V is trimmed by 4 bases and J by 1 base.